This TCR beta chain originates from a study of shared clonotypes between healthy human individuals. There are 16 residues in the CDR3. V was pared by 4 bases and J by 2 bases, with 3 bases of the junction left unmatched. Germline CDR1 is SGHTA and CDR2 is FQGNSA. Study-wide results and limits: A handful of donors had about 5% of their naive CD4 clonotypes in common. Generation of non-shared clonotypes was less probable than generation of clonotypes shared by all four donors.

A word on this clone: Antigen: not known.

For each subset, genomic DNA was distributed in equal portions over several immunoSEQ plates. In the study's own analysis: ImmunoSEQ yielded junction-only sequences lacking quality scores, so filtering differed. Only in-frame clones appear in the TCRdb table, and some are missing; sequencing was by immunoSEQ multiplex PCR. V and J calls and clone size are given by that table; D and trimming were obtained from the DNA. The table shows fewer than 1.6 million clones, with approximately 98.5% occurring only once. Sequencing was performed on naive CD4+ T cells sorted from blood. Subset of the sample: CD45RA+ positively selected. This chain links TRBV7-2 with TRBJ2-1; 12 nucleotides align to TRBD2. The receptor was isolated from a man between 25 and 39 years old in good health. The DNA of the CDR3 is TGTGCCAGCAGCTCCACTAGCGGGAGGACCTACAATGAGCAGTTCTTC. This translates into CASSSTSGRTYNEQFF.